This T cell receptor (beta chain) was recorded in a study of cytomegalovirus exposure and HLA in healthy donors. PCR used 60 Vbeta primers and 13 Jbeta primers. Measured with immunoSEQ multiplex PCR; TCRdb has only the in-frame clones, and not every one. The profile shows 75,000 to 80,000 clones, 80% of them singletons. The CDR3 totals 16 residues. V lost 5 bases to trimming and J lost 3 bases; unmatched junction nucleotides: 8. Looked up from germline, CDR1 is LGHNA and CDR2 is YNFKEQ. This TCR was sampled from a male donor in good health and CMV-seronegative. The V call is TRBV4-2, the J call TRBJ2-3; 10 positions agree with TRBD1. Sequenced sample: PBMCs. For the CDR3, the DNA is TGTGCCAGCAGCTTTCAGACAGGGGGCGCAACAGATACGCAGTATTTT. The encoded protein is CASSFQTGGATDTQYF.